The text below deals with one TCR beta chain. Sequencing was performed with immunoSEQ multiplex PCR; in TCRdb, only in-frame clones are kept and a portion is missing. The sample holds approximately 65,000 clones, 92% seen once. The CDR3 runs to 15 residues. The V end was cut by 4 bases, the J end by 0 bases, with 11 bases between. The germline V gene encodes CDR1 MNHNS and CDR2 SASEGT. This entry comes from a study of T cell changes during pregnancy in multiple sclerosis. The chain joins TRBV6-1 to TRBJ2-3; D remains unclear. Specimen: CD8+ T cells from peripheral blood mononuclear cells, collected in the third trimester of pregnancy. The clonotype comes from a female donor in good health, enrolled as a control in a pregnancy study. CDR3 amino acids: CASSVWAVSTDTQYF. In DNA, the CDR3 is TGTGCCAGCAGTGTCTGGGCAGTCAGCACAGATACGCAGTATTTT.